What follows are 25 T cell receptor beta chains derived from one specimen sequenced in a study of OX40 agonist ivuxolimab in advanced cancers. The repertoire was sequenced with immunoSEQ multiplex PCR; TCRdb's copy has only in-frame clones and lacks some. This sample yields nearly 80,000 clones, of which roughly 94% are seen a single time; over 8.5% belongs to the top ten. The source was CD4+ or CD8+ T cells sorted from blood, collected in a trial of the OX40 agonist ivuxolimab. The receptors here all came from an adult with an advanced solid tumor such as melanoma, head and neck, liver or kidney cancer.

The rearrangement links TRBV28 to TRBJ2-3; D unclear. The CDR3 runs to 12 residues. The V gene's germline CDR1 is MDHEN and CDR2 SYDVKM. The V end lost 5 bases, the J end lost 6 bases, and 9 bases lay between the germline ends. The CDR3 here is CASSPNPDTQYF. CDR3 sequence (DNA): TGTGCCAGCAGTCCCAACCCGGATACGCAGTATTTT.

CDR3 loop: CASSYRGDEKLFF. The CDR3 DNA reads TGTGCCAGCAGTTACAGGGGTGATGAAAAACTGTTTTTT. The chain is built from TRBV6-5 and TRBJ1-4, with D tentatively TRBD1 (5 bases). The CDR3 runs 13 residues. CDR1 and CDR2 (germline): MNHEY, SVGAGI. The V end was cut by 2 bases, the J end by 6 bases, with 7 bases between.

CDR3 nucleotides: TGTGCCAGCAGCTTAGAACTAGCGGGGGGCGCCTACGAGCAGTACTTC. It is translated as CASSLELAGGAYEQYF. The genes are TRBV13 and TRBJ2-7, with 12 bases identical to TRBD2. The CDR3 has 16 residues. Losses at the gene ends were 1 base for V and 2 bases for J; bases not matched to a gene: 3. CDR1 and CDR2 from the germline V gene are PRHDT and FYEKMQ (reference sequence).

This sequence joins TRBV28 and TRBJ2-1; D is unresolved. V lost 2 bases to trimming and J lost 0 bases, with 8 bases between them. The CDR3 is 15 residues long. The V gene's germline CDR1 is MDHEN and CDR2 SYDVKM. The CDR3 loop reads CASSLVPSSYNEQFF. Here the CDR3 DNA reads TGTGCCAGCAGTTTAGTCCCCAGCTCCTACAATGAGCAGTTCTTC.

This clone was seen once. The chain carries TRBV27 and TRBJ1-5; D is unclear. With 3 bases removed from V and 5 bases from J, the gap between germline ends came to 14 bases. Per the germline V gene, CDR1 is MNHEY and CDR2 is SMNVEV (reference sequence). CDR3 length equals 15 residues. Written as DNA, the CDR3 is TGTGCCAGCAGTTTCCCGGGAGGGTCACATCAGCCCCAGCATTTT. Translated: CASSFPGGSHQPQHF.

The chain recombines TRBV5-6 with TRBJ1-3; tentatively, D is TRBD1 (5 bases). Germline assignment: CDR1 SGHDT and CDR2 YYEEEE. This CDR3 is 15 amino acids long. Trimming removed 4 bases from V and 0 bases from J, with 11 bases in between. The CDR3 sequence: CASSPGPNSGNTIYF. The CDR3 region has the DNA TGTGCCAGCAGCCCGGGACCGAACTCTGGAAACACCATATATTTT.

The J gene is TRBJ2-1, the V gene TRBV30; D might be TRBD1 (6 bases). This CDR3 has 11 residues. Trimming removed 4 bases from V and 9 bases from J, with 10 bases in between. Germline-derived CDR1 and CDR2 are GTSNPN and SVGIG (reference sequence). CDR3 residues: CAWTLGGEQFF. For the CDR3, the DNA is TGTGCCTGGACCTTAGGGGGTGAGCAGTTCTTC.

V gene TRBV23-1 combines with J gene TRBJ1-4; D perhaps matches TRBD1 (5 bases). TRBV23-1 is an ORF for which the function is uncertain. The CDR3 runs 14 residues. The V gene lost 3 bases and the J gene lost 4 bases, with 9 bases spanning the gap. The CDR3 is CASSQGQNNEKLFF. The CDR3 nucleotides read TGCGCCAGCAGTCAGGGGCAGAATAATGAAAAACTGTTTTTT.

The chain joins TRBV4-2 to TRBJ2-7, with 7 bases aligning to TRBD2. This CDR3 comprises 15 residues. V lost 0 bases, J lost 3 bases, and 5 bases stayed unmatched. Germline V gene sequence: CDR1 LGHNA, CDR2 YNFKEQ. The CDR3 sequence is CASSQDLAENYEQYF. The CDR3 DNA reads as TGTGCCAGCAGCCAAGATCTAGCGGAGAACTACGAGCAGTACTTC.

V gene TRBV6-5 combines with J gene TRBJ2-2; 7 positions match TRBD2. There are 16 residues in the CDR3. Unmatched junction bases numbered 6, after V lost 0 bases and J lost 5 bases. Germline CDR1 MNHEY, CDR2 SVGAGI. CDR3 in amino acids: CASSYSPGGLTGELFF. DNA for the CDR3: TGTGCCAGCAGTTACTCTCCGGGGGGACTGACCGGGGAGCTGTTTTTT.

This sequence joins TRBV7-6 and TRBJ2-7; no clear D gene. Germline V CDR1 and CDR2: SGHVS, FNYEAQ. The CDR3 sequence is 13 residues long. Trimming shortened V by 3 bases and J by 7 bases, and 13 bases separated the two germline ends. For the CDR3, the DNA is TGTGCCAGCAGCTTGTCTCAGGCTGTTGAGCAGTACTTC. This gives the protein CASSLSQAVEQYF. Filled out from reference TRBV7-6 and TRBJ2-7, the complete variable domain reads GAGVSQSPRYKVTKRGQDVALRCDPISGHVSLYWYRQALGQGPEFLTYFNYEAQQDKSGLPNDRFSAERPEGSISTLTIQRTEQRDSAMYRCASSLSQAVEQYFGPGTRLTVT.

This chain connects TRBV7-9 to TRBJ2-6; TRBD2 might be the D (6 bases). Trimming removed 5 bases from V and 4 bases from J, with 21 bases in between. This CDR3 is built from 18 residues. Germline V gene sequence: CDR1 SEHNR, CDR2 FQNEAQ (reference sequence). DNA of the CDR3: TGTGCCAGCAGCGTACCCCGGGGGTTAAGTGGAGGGGCCAACGTCCTGACTTTC. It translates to CASSVPRGLSGGANVLTF.

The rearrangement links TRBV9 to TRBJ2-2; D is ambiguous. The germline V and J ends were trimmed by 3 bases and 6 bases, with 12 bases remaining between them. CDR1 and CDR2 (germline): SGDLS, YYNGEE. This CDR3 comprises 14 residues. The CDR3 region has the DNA TGTGCCAGCAGCGCTCCTAGGAATCCCGGGGAGCTGTTTTTT. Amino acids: CASSAPRNPGELFF. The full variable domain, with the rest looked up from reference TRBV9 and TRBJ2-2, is DSGVTQTPKHLITATGQRVTLRCSPRSGDLSVYWYQQSLDQGLQFLIQYYNGEERAKGNILERFSAQQFPDLHSELNLSSLELGDSALYFCASSAPRNPGELFFGEGSRLTVL.

CDR3 sequence reads: CASSTHRDRGPKNIQYF. CDR3 nucleotide sequence: TGTGCCAGTAGTACCCACCGGGACAGGGGACCCAAAAACATTCAGTACTTC. J is TRBJ2-4 and V is TRBV19; 10 nucleotides match TRBD1. CDR1 LNHDA and CDR2 SQIVND come from the germline V gene (reference sequence). With V trimmed by 4 bases and J by 2 bases, 8 bases remained unmatched. This CDR3 region has 17 residues.

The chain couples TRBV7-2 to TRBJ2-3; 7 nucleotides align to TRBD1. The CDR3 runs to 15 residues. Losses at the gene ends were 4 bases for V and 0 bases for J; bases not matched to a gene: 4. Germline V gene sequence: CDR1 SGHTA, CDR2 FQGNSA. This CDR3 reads CASSSRTGSTDTQYF. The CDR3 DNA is TGTGCCAGCAGCTCACGGACAGGTAGCACAGATACGCAGTATTTT.

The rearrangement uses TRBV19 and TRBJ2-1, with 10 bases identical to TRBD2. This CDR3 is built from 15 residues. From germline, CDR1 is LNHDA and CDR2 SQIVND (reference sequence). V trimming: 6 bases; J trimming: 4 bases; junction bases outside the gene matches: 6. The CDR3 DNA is TGTGCCAGTAGCTTCTCGACTAGCGGGTACAATGAGCAGTTCTTC. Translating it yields CASSFSTSGYNEQFF.

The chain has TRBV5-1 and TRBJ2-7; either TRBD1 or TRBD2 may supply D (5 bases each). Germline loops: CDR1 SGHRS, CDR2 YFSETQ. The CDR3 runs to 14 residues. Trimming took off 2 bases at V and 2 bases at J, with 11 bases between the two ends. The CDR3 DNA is TGCGCCAGCAGCTTCTTGGGGGACGCCTACGAGCAGTACTTC. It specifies CASSFLGDAYEQYF.

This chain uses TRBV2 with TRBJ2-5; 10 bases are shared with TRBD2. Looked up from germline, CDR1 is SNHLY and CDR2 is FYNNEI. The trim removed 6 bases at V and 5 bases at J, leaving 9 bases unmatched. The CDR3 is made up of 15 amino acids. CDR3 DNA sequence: TGTGCCAGCAGGGCCCTCTCAGCGGGGGGGGAGACCCAGTACTTC. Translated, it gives CASRALSAGGETQYF.

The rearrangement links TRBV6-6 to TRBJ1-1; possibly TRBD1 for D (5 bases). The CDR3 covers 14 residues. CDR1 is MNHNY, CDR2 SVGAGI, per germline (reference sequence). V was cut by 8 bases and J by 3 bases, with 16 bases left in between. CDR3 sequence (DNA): TGTGCCAGCGGATCCCAGGGTTATGACACTGAAGCTTTCTTT. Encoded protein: CASGSQGYDTEAFF.

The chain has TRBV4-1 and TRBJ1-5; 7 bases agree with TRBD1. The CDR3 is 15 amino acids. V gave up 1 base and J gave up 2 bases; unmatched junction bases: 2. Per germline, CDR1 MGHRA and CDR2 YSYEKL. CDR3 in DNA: TGCGCCAGCAGCCAAGGGACAGGAGGCAATCAGCCCCAGCATTTT. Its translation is CASSQGTGGNQPQHF.

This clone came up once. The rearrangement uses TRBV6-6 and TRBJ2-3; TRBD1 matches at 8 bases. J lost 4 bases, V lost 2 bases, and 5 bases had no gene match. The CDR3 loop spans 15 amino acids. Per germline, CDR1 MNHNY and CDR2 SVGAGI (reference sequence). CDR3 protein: CASSYMTGDADTQYF. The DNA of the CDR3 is TGTGCCAGCAGTTACATGACAGGGGATGCAGATACGCAGTATTTT.

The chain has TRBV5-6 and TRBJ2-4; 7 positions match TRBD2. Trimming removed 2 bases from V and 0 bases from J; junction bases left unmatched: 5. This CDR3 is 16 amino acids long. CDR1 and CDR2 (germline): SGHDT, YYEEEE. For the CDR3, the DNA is TGTGCCAGCAGCTTAGGTGCGGGAGAAGCCAAAAACATTCAGTACTTC. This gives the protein CASSLGAGEAKNIQYF.

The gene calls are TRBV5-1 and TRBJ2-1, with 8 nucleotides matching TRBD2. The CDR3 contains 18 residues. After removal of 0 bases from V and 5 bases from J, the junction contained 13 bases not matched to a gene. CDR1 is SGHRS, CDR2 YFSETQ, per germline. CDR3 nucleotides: TGCGCCAGCAGCTTGGCCGGGGCAGCGGGGGCCCTTGACAATGAGCAGTTCTTC. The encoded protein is CASSLAGAAGALDNEQFF.

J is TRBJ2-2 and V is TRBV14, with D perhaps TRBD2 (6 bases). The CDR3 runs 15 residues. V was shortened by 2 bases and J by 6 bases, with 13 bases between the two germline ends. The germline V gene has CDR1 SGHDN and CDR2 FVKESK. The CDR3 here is CASSQWREWAGELFF. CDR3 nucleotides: TGTGCCAGCAGCCAATGGAGGGAATGGGCCGGGGAGCTGTTTTTT.

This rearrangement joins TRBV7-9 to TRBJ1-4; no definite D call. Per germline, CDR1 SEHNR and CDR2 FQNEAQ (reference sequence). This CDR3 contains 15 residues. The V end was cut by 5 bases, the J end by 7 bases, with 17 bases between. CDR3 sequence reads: CASSARPSESEKLFF. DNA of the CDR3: TGTGCCAGCAGCGCGAGGCCCTCAGAGAGTGAAAAACTGTTTTTT.